This is a list of T cell receptor beta chains from one sample in a study of shared clonotypes between healthy human individuals. Method: immunoSEQ multiplex PCR; TCRdb's copy keeps in-frame clones and lacks some. Of about 2.1 million clones in the sample, roughly 95% were seen once. Sequencing was done on a sample of naive CD8+ T cells from PBMCs. These receptors were obtained from a man younger than 35 in good health. Some clones in this sample may be carry-over from other donors' samples. Both conserved end residues are part of each CDR3. D genes are given only for firm matches. A row's size may be missing; if present it is once, few, many or a size class.

TRBJ2-1,TRBV6-4,-,-,TGTGCCAGCAGTGACCGGGCGGGCACCTACAATGAGCAGTTCTTC,CASSDRAGTYNEQFF
TRBJ1-3,TRBV5-4,-,-,TGTGCCAGCAGCTTTGGTGGGGGAAAGGCCGACACCATATATTTT,CASSFGGGKADTIYF
TRBJ2-3,TRBV28,-,-,TGTGCCAGCAGTAACACCCGAGAGATTATAGATACGCAGTATTTT,CASSNTREIIDTQYF
TRBJ2-2,TRBV27,TRBD2,-,TGTGCCAGCAGCCCCCCGTCGCGGGGGGCAAGGAACACCGGGGAGCTGTTTTTT,CASSPPSRGARNTGELFF
TRBJ1-2,TRBV11-2,TRBD1,-,TGTGCCAGCAGCTTAGAACCAGGGGGTAGAGGCTACACCTTC,CASSLEPGGRGYTF
TRBJ1-1,TRBV6-5,-,-,TGTGCCAGCACCCTATCTGACAGAATGAACACTGAAGCTTTCTTT,CASTLSDRMNTEAFF
TRBJ1-4,TRBV4-1,-,-,TGCGCCAGCAGCCAAGGGTGGGGAGGGGATGAAAAACTGTTTTTT,CASSQGWGGDEKLFF
TRBJ2-3,TRBV19,TRBD2,-,TGTGCCAGTAGTCCTGGAAGTAGCGGGCCTAGCACAGATACGCAGTATTTT,CASSPGSSGPSTDTQYF
TRBJ1-1,TRBV28,-,-,TGTGCCAGCAGTTTATGGAGGGGAGGAAGCACTGAAGCTTTCTTT,CASSLWRGGSTEAFF
TRBJ2-1,TRBV28,-,-,TGTGCCAGCAGTTTATCGGTGGGATCCGGGGATGAGCAGTTCTTC,CASSLSVGSGDEQFF
TRBJ1-1,TRBV27,TRBD1,-,TGTGCCAGCAGTCCTGCAGGGGGCTGGACTGAAGCTTTCTTT,CASSPAGGWTEAFF
TRBJ2-7,TRBV7-2,-,once,TGTGCCAGCAGCTTAGGCCCTCCGACCCTTTCCTACGAGCAGTACTTC,CASSLGPPTLSYEQYF
TRBJ2-1,TRBV9,-,-,TGTGCCAGCAGCGTAGGTTCTGCGGGACTTTCGCTCGGCTCCTACAATGAGCAGTTCTTC,CASSVGSAGLSLGSYNEQFF